The present TCR beta chain was sequenced within a study of blood T cell repertoires in COVID-19. Study as a whole: Collection of acute and convalescent COVID-19 samples took place in the United States, Italy and Spain.

The repertoire was sequenced with immunoSEQ multiplex PCR; TCRdb's copy has only in-frame clones and lacks some. This table has 70,000 or so clones, roughly 90% appearing once. Germline V gene data show CDR1 as MDHEN and CDR2 as SYDVKM. This CDR3 is 14 amino acids long. V was pared by 3 bases and J by 7 bases, with 15 bases between. The sequencing sample was made of peripheral blood. J is TRBJ1-1 and V is TRBV28, with D maybe TRBD1 (6 bases). This sequence was found in a human donor in a cohort sampled during active COVID-19. The DNA for the CDR3 is TGTGCCAGCAGTTTGGGGCGGGGGCGTGTTGAAGCTTTCTTT. It encodes CASSLGRGRVEAFF.